This is a list of T cell receptor beta chains from one sample in a study of Tregs in tolerant kidney transplant recipients. TCRdb keeps only in-frame clones here, not all; method: immunoSEQ multiplex PCR. The sample comprises tens of thousands of clones, more than 80% of which are singletons, and 4.7% rests with the top ten. The sample taken for sequencing was CD8+ T cells from blood. The source of these receptors is a human donor in good health. The CDR3 runs from the conserved cysteine through the conserved F or W. A D gene is named only where the DNA matches it firmly. Expanded clones are given a class, and other clones once, few, many or no size at all.

TRBV6-1	TRBJ1-2	once	NA	TGTGCCAGCACGGGGGACTATGGCTACACCTTC	CASTGDYGYTF
TRBV11-2	TRBJ2-1	NA	NA	TGTGCCAGCAGCTTAGATTCCCTACCCCAGAGCTCCTACAATGAGCAGTTCTTC	CASSLDSLPQSSYNEQFF
TRBV7-9	TRBJ2-1	NA	TRBD2	TGTGCCAGCAGCCCTCCTAGCGGCTCCTACAATGAGCAGTTCTTC	CASSPPSGSYNEQFF
TRBV19	TRBJ1-2	once	TRBD1	TGTGCCAGTATCACTGGACAGGGGGCAAACTATGGCTACACCTTC	CASITGQGANYGYTF
TRBV15	TRBJ2-3	medium-sized	NA	TGTGCCACCAGCAGAGAACCGACAGGCACAGATACGCAGTATTTT	CATSREPTGTDTQYF
TRBV6-5	TRBJ1-2	NA	TRBD1	TGTGCCAGCAGTTTCCCGGGACAGGGTAACTATGGCTACACCTTC	CASSFPGQGNYGYTF
TRBV6-4	TRBJ2-2	NA	NA	TGTGCCAGCAGTGACCACTCAGTTCTCGGGACAAGGAACACCGGGGAGCTGTTTTTT	CASSDHSVLGTRNTGELFF
TRBV5-1	TRBJ2-7	NA	NA	TGCGCCAGCAGCTTGGACTGGATCTCCTACGAGCAGTACTTC	CASSLDWISYEQYF
TRBV4-1	TRBJ2-3	NA	TRBD2	TGCGCCAGCAGCCACTTCCGATTTGGGAGCGGGGGGGCCGGGGATACGCAGTATTTT	CASSHFRFGSGGAGDTQYF
TRBV7-6	TRBJ1-1	NA	NA	TGTGCCAGCAGCTTAGGAGGGATGAACACTGAAGCTTTCTTT	CASSLGGMNTEAFF
TRBV4-1	TRBJ1-6	NA	NA	TGTGCCAGCAGCCCTGGTCGTACCCTCCACTTT	CASSPGRTLHF
TRBV9	TRBJ2-4	NA	TRBD2	TGTGCCAGCAGCGGCCCCCCTAGCGGGGGGGCCCTTAAAAACATTCAGTACTTC	CASSGPPSGGALKNIQYF
TRBV7-8	TRBJ1-2	NA	TRBD1	TGTGCCAGCAGCCCTCAGGGGGCGGTTGGCTACACCTTC	CASSPQGAVGYTF
TRBV7-9	TRBJ2-3	NA	TRBD2	TGTGCCAGCAGCTCGGATCACGGCGGGGGAGATACGCAGTATTTT	CASSSDHGGGDTQYF
TRBV11-2	TRBJ1-1	NA	NA	TGTGCCAGCAGCTTAGTGGGGGGGGATACGGACACTGAAGCTTTCTTT	CASSLVGGDTDTEAFF
TRBV27	TRBJ2-7	NA	TRBD2	TGTGCCAGCAGTATGGGACTAGCGGGGGTGACATACGAGCAGTACTTC	CASSMGLAGVTYEQYF
TRBV15	TRBJ2-1	NA	TRBD1	TGTGCCACCAGCAGATCGGCAGGGGGCTATACCGATGAGCAGTTCTTC	CATSRSAGGYTDEQFF
TRBV9	TRBJ1-5	NA	NA	TGTGCCAGCAGCGAGGGGGTTGGGCAGCCCCAGCATTTT	CASSEGVGQPQHF
TRBV2	TRBJ2-7	NA	NA	TGTGCCAGCAGTGAACTACGGGCAGACTACGAGCAGTACTTC	CASSELRADYEQYF
TRBV21-1	TRBJ1-2	NA	NA	TGTGCCAGCAGAGAGGGACAGGATAGTTTC	CASREGQDSF
TRBV10-1	TRBJ1-1	NA	NA	TGCGCCAGCAGTGACTGGACAGACAAGAACACTGAAGCTTTCTTT	CASSDWTDKNTEAFF
TRBV6-5	TRBJ1-4	NA	TRBD1	TGTGCCAGCAGTTCATTACAGGGGTGGGAAAAACTGTTTTTT	CASSSLQGWEKLFF
TRBV9	TRBJ2-7	NA	TRBD1	TGTGCCAGCAGCGTAGAAGGGGGCATGAGCTCCTACGAGCAGTACTTC	CASSVEGGMSSYEQYF
TRBV6-6	TRBJ1-2	NA	NA	TGTGCCAGCAGTTACTCGGAGCGTAGCTATGGCTACACCTTC	CASSYSERSYGYTF
TRBV5-8	TRBJ2-7	NA	NA	TGTGCCAGCAGCTTGGCGGGAAGGCGGGGTTACGAGCAGTACTTC	CASSLAGRRGYEQYF
TRBV5-6	TRBJ2-1	NA	NA	TGTGCCAGCAGCTTATGGGGGGCTTACAATGAGCAGTTCTTC	CASSLWGAYNEQFF